These 12 T cell receptor beta chains originate from one sample sequenced in a study of tumor T cells in aggressive B-cell lymphoma. Clones were read by immunoSEQ multiplex PCR, and TCRdb kept only the in-frame ones, dropping some. The sample lists several thousand clones, roughly 81% seen once, with approximately 3.6% in the top ten. Material for sequencing was tumor tissue. The receptor set was obtained from an adult with diffuse large B cell lymphoma.

V gene TRBV4-2 combines with J gene TRBJ2-1, with 9 bases that match TRBD2. V trimming: 6 bases; J trimming: 6 bases; junction bases outside the gene matches: 6. The V gene's germline CDR1 is LGHNA and CDR2 YNFKEQ. The length of the CDR3 is 14 residues. DNA of the CDR3: TGTGCCAGCAGAGGGGCGGGGGGGAGCAATGAGCAGTTCTTC. It is translated as CASRGAGGSNEQFF.

This sequence joins TRBV6-4 and TRBJ1-6, with TRBD1 identical over 7 bases. CDR1 MRHNA and CDR2 SNTAGT come from the germline V gene. The CDR3 consists of 14 residues. Germline trimming cut 4 bases from V and 11 bases from J; bases unmatched to any gene: 8. CDR3 in amino acids: CASSVSGGRTPLHF. The DNA for the CDR3 is TGTGCCAGCAGTGTGTCAGGGGGTCGGACACCCCTCCACTTT.

The gene calls are TRBV4-1 and TRBJ1-5; D unresolved. V dropped 0 bases and J dropped 5 bases, with 5 bases sitting between them. The CDR3 is 13 amino acids. In germline, CDR1 is MGHRA, CDR2 YSYEKL. The CDR3 DNA reads TGCGCCAGCAGCCAAGAACGGGATCAGCCCCAGCATTTT. It specifies CASSQERDQPQHF.

The chain carries TRBV11-2 and TRBJ1-2; 9 bases match TRBD1. The CDR3 runs to 16 residues. In germline, CDR1 is SGHAT, CDR2 FQNNGV. Trimming took 4 bases from V and 4 from J; bases not matched to a gene: 10. The CDR3 here is CASSSLRTGDSYGYTF. The CDR3 nucleotides are TGTGCCAGCAGCTCCCTCAGGACAGGGGACAGCTATGGCTACACCTTC.

The chain has TRBV6-4 and TRBJ1-5, with D possibly being TRBD1 (5 bases). The CDR3 extends over 13 amino acids. Trimming stripped 5 bases from V and 5 bases from J, with 10 bases between. Germline CDR1 and CDR2: MRHNA and SNTAGT. Here the CDR3 DNA reads TGTGCCAGCAGTAACAGGTTTTATCAGCCCCAGCATTTT. It codes for CASSNRFYQPQHF.

This rearrangement joins TRBV19 to TRBJ2-1; 12 bases fit TRBD2. The CDR3 is made up of 15 amino acids. Trimming at V came to 5 bases and at J to 8 bases, leaving 7 bases not matched to a gene. Germline CDR1 is LNHDA and CDR2 is SQIVND (reference sequence). The CDR3 coding sequence is TGTGCCAGTAGTCAGACTAGCGGGGGATTTCATGAGCAGTTCTTC. Translation gives CASSQTSGGFHEQFF.

The chain combines TRBV2 with TRBJ2-5; 9 bases line up with TRBD2. The CDR3 contains 16 residues. Per germline, CDR1 SNHLY and CDR2 FYNNEI. V lost 3 bases, J lost 4 bases, and 9 bases stayed unmatched. The CDR3 nucleotides read TGTGCCAGCAGTGATCGTCTAGCGGGGAAGGGAGAGACCCAGTACTTC. It specifies CASSDRLAGKGETQYF.

The rearrangement uses TRBV9 and TRBJ1-1; D might be TRBD1 (5 bases). Trimming pared 0 bases from V and 1 base from J, leaving 10 bases between. The CDR3 contains 15 residues. The germline V gene has CDR1 SGDLS and CDR2 YYNGEE. The CDR3 bases are TGTGCCAGCAGCGTAGTGGCCGGGGGGAACACTGAAGCTTTCTTT. Its protein product is CASSVVAGGNTEAFF.

This chain uses TRBV5-8 with TRBJ1-1; possibly TRBD1 for D (5 bases). Per the germline V gene, CDR1 is SGHTS and CDR2 is YDEGEE. This CDR3 is built from 14 residues. Trimming removed 0 bases at V and 4 bases at J, with 10 bases between. The CDR3 reads CASSLEQGGTEAFF. CDR3 nucleotide sequence: TGTGCCAGCAGCTTGGAGCAGGGTGGCACTGAAGCTTTCTTT.

The chain combines TRBV18 with TRBJ1-3; 7 bases agree with TRBD1. Germline CDR1 and CDR2: KGHSH and LQKENI. The CDR3 spans 14 residues. The V gene end was trimmed by 3 bases and the J gene end by 2 bases; junction bases not matched to a gene: 1. Written as DNA, the CDR3 is TGTGCCAGCTCACCCGACAGGGCTGGAAACACCATATATTTT. Residues: CASSPDRAGNTIYF.

The chain is built from TRBV5-1 and TRBJ2-7; D may be TRBD2 (6 bases). The CDR3 is 14 residues long. V was pared by 6 bases and J by 0 bases, with 13 bases between. CDR1 and CDR2 from the germline V gene are SGHRS and YFSETQ. This CDR3 is CASTRDSFSYEQYF. The CDR3 DNA reads TGCGCCAGCACCCGGGACTCCTTCTCCTACGAGCAGTACTTC.

The chain employs TRBV25-1 and TRBJ2-3; D remains ambiguous. The CDR3 has 12 residues. V was shortened by 7 bases and J by 6 bases, with 11 bases between the two germline ends. CDR1 MGHDK and CDR2 SYGVNS come from the germline V gene. Here the CDR3 reads CASNALGDTQYF. CDR3 coding DNA: TGTGCCAGCAATGCTCTCGGGGATACGCAGTATTTT.